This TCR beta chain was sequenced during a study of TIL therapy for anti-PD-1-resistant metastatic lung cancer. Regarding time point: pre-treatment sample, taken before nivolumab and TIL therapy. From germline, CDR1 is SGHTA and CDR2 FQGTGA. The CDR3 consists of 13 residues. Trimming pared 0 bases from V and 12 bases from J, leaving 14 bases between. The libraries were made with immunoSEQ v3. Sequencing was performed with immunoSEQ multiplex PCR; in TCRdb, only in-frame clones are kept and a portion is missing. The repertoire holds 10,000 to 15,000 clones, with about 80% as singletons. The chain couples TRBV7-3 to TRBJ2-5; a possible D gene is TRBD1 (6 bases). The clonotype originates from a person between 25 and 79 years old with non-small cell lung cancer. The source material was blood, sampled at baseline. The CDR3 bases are TGTGCCAGCAGCTTAACGTCCGAGGGGGTGAAGTACTTC. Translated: CASSLTSEGVKYF.